The clone carrying this T cell receptor (beta chain) was observed a handful of times. Its antigen remains unknown. The data are from a study of breast tumors, draining lymph nodes, adjacent tissues. Whole-study results and caveats: Compared with basal-like, luminal-like tumors shared significantly more repertoire with nontumor tissue. Compared with lymph nodes, tumors were less diverse; compared with nontumor tissue, more. That most tumor T cells come from lymph nodes remained unproven. Data fit most tumor T cells coming from lymph node, expanding in tumor.

The lymph nodes were axillary draining lymph nodes from breast cancer patients. TCRdb re-analysed the multiplex PCR reads in MiXCR, keeping a single row per CDR3 protein. The sample carries about 120,000 distinct CDR3 sequences, about 20% recorded once. The CDR3 totals 15 residues. Trimming removed 5 bases at V and 8 bases at J, with 21 bases between. Germline CDR1 is MNHNS and CDR2 is SASEGT. Sequences were obtained from axillary lymph node tissue. The sequence was collected from a female donor with breast cancer. Some clones in this sample may be carry-over from other donors' samples. This chain uses TRBV6-1 with TRBJ1-2, with D possibly TRBD1 on 5 matching bases. CDR3 loop: CASSPRLGVMGGYTF. The CDR3 nucleotides are TGTGCCAGCAGTCCCCGGCTGGGGGTAATGGGGGGCTACACCTTC.